The rows below give T cell receptor beta chains drawn from one sample of a study of siplizumab effects on memory and regulatory T cells. Using immunoSEQ multiplex PCR, the repertoire was profiled, and TCRdb retains in-frame clones only, with some absent. The table shows about 100,000 clones, with approximately 94% occurring only once. Sequencing was done on a sample of non-Treg CD4+ T cells sorted from blood. Receptor source: a human donor in good health. CDR3s include the opening cysteine and the closing phenylalanine or tryptophan. The order of the fields is D gene, V gene, CDR3 protein. D genes are given only for firm matches.

D: TRBD1
V: TRBV7-6
CDR3: CASSRRDRGLKTEAFF

D: TRBD1
V: TRBV9
CDR3: CASSVDRGPPGANVLTF

D: TRBD2
V: TRBV15
CDR3: CATSRDRLAGNEQFF

D: .
V: TRBV2
CDR3: CASRITGDEQYF

D: .
V: TRBV7-3
CDR3: CASSLPGSTDTQYF

D: .
V: TRBV2
CDR3: CASCWESGANVLTF

D: .
V: TRBV5-1
CDR3: CASRSPSGPHYGYTF

D: TRBD1
V: TRBV19
CDR3: CASSAPGQGAFEQFF

D: .
V: TRBV30
CDR3: CAWSLDRYQETQYF

D: .
V: TRBV2
CDR3: CASSADGSTDTQYF

D: .
V: TRBV6-5
CDR3: CASSNGPSHGYTF

D: .
V: TRBV27
CDR3: CASSSWAMLPGAEQYF

D: TRBD1
V: TRBV30
CDR3: CAWLGQNQETQYF

D: TRBD1
V: TRBV7-3
CDR3: CASSLIAGGGYTF

D: .
V: TRBV30
CDR3: CAWSPGNNQPQHF

D: .
V: TRBV27
CDR3: CASSLGGDTQYF

D: TRBD2
V: TRBV5-5
CDR3: CASSLRLAGGPSVETQYF

D: .
V: TRBV5-6
CDR3: CASSSRLEDRISGNTIYF

D: .
V: TRBV2
CDR3: CASSNYGGARNQPQHF

D: .
V: TRBV18
CDR3: CASSPGGGKNEQFF

D: .
V: TRBV28
CDR3: CASSPERTEAFF

D: TRBD2
V: TRBV19
CDR3: CASSIGAGEIDNEQFF

D: .
V: TRBV7-3
CDR3: CASMRSGAGAPYEQYF

D: .
V: TRBV19
CDR3: CATHPWAGMNTEAFF

D: .
V: TRBV27
CDR3: CASSLRVGRVIYNEQFF

D: TRBD1
V: TRBV28
CDR3: CASSLWDRGFETQYF

D: .
V: TRBV30
CDR3: CAWSPGVMNTEAFF

D: .
V: TRBV5-5
CDR3: CASSWGSGSGANVLTF

D: .
V: TRBV11-3
CDR3: CASSPRHRPSTSEAFF

D: .
V: TRBV19
CDR3: CASSRELLGEAFF

D: TRBD2
V: TRBV5-1
CDR3: CASSLGVAGGFSGEQFF

D: TRBD1
V: TRBV6-5
CDR3: CASSYTGDSYNEQFF

D: .
V: TRBV10-1
CDR3: CASSAIREDEQFF

D: .
V: TRBV11-2
CDR3: CASSPSGDGYTF

D: TRBD1
V: TRBV4-1
CDR3: CASSQETGGGTGVQPQHF

D: TRBD2
V: TRBV5-1
CDR3: CASSYAGLAGADTQYF

D: TRBD1
V: TRBV11-2
CDR3: CASSLDRDRGVGQYF

D: .
V: TRBV5-1
CDR3: CASSLAADLYGYTF

D: .
V: TRBV6-5
CDR3: CASSYFRGASTDTQYF

D: .
V: TRBV11-2
CDR3: CASSPRPSQGAGYTF

D: TRBD1
V: TRBV6-6
CDR3: CASSLPGQGYNEQFF

D: .
V: TRBV5-6
CDR3: CASSLTVPYEQYF

D: .
V: TRBV7-3
CDR3: CASSSDRDTQYF

D: TRBD1
V: TRBV19
CDR3: CASSIGTGGGEQYF

D: .
V: TRBV7-8
CDR3: CASSLAGGSTDTQYF

D: .
V: TRBV4-1
CDR3: CASSQASARTDTQYF

D: .
V: TRBV11-3
CDR3: CASSLAGLHNEQFF

D: .
V: TRBV12-5
CDR3: CASGLPGVYEQYF

D: .
V: TRBV18
CDR3: CASSLPGQPYEQYF

D: .
V: TRBV5-1
CDR3: CASSLASGTEAFF

D: .
V: TRBV13
CDR3: CASSLNSYEQYF

D: TRBD1
V: TRBV7-9
CDR3: CASTAGTGSFDEQFF